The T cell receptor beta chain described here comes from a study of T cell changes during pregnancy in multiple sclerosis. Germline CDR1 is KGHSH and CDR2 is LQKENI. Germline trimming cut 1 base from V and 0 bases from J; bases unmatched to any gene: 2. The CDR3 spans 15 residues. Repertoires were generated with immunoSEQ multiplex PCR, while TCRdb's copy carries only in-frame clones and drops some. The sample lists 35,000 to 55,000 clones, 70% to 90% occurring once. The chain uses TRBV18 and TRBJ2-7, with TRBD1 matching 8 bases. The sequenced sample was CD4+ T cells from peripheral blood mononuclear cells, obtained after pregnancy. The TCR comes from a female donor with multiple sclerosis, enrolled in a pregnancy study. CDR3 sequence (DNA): TGTGCCAGCTCACCACTTGGACAGGGCTCCTACGAGCAGTACTTC. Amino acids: CASSPLGQGSYEQYF.